This T cell receptor (beta chain) was observed in a study of blood T cell repertoires in COVID-19. Turning to the study itself: Researchers got acute and convalescent COVID-19 samples from the United States, Italy and Spain. The cDNA or gDNA used as material had been derived from T cells, B-cell-depleted T cells, or PBMCs.

Original handling: Nucleated cell counts were estimated from reference gene primer amplification. Repertoires were generated with immunoSEQ multiplex PCR, while TCRdb's copy carries only in-frame clones and drops some. Clone size and V and J calls were adopted from that table, with D and trimming inferred from the DNA. The repertoire holds about 240,000 clones, about 85% seen once, with about 1.9% in the top ten. The count of this clone is one. V lost 2 bases to trimming and J lost 5 bases, with 11 bases between them. The germline V gene encodes CDR1 SGHTS and CDR2 YDEGEE. The CDR3 has 14 residues. The TCR sequence derives from a man aged 25 to 45 who had recovered from COVID-19. V usage is TRBV5-8 and J usage is TRBJ2-1; TRBD2 is a possible D gene (5 bases). Sequencing was carried out using peripheral blood. The CDR3 sequence: CASSLLGLNNEQFF. In DNA, the CDR3 is TGTGCCAGCAGCTTACTAGGGCTTAACAATGAGCAGTTCTTC.